Below are 24 T cell receptor beta chains sequenced from a single sample in a study of blood T cell repertoires in COVID-19. Here immunoSEQ multiplex PCR was the method, and the copy in TCRdb shows in-frame clones only, minus some. This sample carries 250,000 or so clones, 80% to 90% of them seen once, and the ten largest clones take about 5.9%. The sequenced sample consisted of peripheral blood. Receptors were obtained from a man between 60 and 75 years old with acute or convalescent COVID-19.

The CDR3 region is CATSERGRGPPGELFF. As DNA, the CDR3 is TGTGCCACCAGTGAAAGGGGCAGGGGGCCCCCCGGGGAGCTGTTTTTT. The chain links TRBV24-1 to TRBJ2-2, with 8 positions matching TRBD1. V dropped 4 bases and J dropped 6; count of bases not matched to a gene: 9. The CDR3 is made up of 16 amino acids. Germline V gives CDR1 KGHDR, CDR2 SFDVKD.

This chain links TRBV28 with TRBJ1-1, with a tentative D call TRBD1 (6 bases). This CDR3 comprises 16 residues. The germline gives CDR1 MDHEN, CDR2 SYDVKM. Trimming removed 7 bases at V and 3 bases at J, with 21 bases between. CDR3 in amino acids: CASTIGGQLGDTEAFF. As DNA, the CDR3 is TGTGCCAGCACCATAGGAGGACAGCTCGGGGACACTGAAGCTTTCTTT.

The chain joins TRBV2 to TRBJ2-1, with D possibly matching TRBD2 (5 bases). V was cut by 7 bases and J by 8 bases, with 21 bases left in between. The length of the CDR3 is 15 residues. The germline V gene encodes CDR1 SNHLY and CDR2 FYNNEI. Here the CDR3 reads CASTELETLLHEQFF. Written as DNA, the CDR3 is TGTGCCAGCACCGAACTAGAAACACTATTGCATGAGCAGTTCTTC.

This chain links TRBV19 with TRBJ1-5, with 7 bases identical to TRBD1. Germline V gene data show CDR1 as LNHDA and CDR2 as SQIVND (reference sequence). The CDR3 has 13 amino acids. Germline trimming cut 6 bases from V and 4 bases from J; bases unmatched to any gene: 3. The CDR3 sequence is CASSVQGNQPQHF. CDR3 DNA sequence: TGTGCCAGTAGCGTACAGGGGAATCAGCCCCAGCATTTT.

V gene TRBV28 combines with J gene TRBJ2-3, with D maybe TRBD2 (6 bases). The CDR3 sequence is 14 residues long. Germline-derived CDR1 and CDR2 are MDHEN and SYDVKM. With 2 bases removed from V and 6 bases from J, the gap between germline ends came to 12 bases. The CDR3 DNA follows: TGTGCCAGCAGTTTAAACAGCCGGGGGGATACGCAGTATTTT. Translation: CASSLNSRGDTQYF. Looking up the rest from reference TRBV28 and TRBJ2-3 gives the full variable domain: DVKVTQSSRYLVKRTGEKVFLECVQDMDHENMFWYRQDPGLGLRLIYFSYDVKMKEKGDIPEGYSVSREKKERFSLILESASTNQTSMYLCASSLNSRGDTQYFGPGTRLTVL.

This chain connects TRBV4-2 to TRBJ2-1; the D is unclear. V was shortened by 0 bases and J by 9 bases, with 3 bases between the two germline ends. In germline, CDR1 is LGHNA, CDR2 YNFKEQ. This CDR3 region has 11 residues. This CDR3 is CASSQDREQFF. CDR3 DNA: TGTGCCAGCAGCCAAGATCGTGAGCAGTTCTTC.

This chain joins TRBV7-2 and TRBJ2-3, with D possibly TRBD2 on 6 matching bases. The CDR3 has 14 amino acids. Germline CDR1 is SGHTA and CDR2 is FQGNSA. V was trimmed by 5 bases and J by 5 bases, leaving 14 bases between them. The CDR3 sequence is CASSPAGRGDTQYF. CDR3 DNA sequence: TGTGCCAGCAGCCCAGCCGGGCGGGGAGATACGCAGTATTTT.

This chain links TRBV4-3 with TRBJ2-7; 7 bases agree with TRBD2. The CDR3 extends over 15 amino acids. Germline lookup yields CDR1 LGHNA and CDR2 YSLEER. The V gene end was trimmed by 5 bases and the J gene end by 2 bases; junction bases not matched to a gene: 9. In DNA, the CDR3 is TGCGCCAGCAGCACCAGTGAAGCGGGAACCTACGAGCAGTACTTC. This sequence encodes CASSTSEAGTYEQYF.

This sequence joins TRBV28 and TRBJ1-6; D call uncertain. Germline V gene sequence: CDR1 MDHEN, CDR2 SYDVKM. V shed 8 bases and J shed 7 bases, with 12 bases lying between them. The CDR3 totals 13 residues. As DNA, the CDR3 is TGTGCCAGCTTAAGATCTAGCAATTCACCCCTCCACTTT. Translated: CASLRSSNSPLHF.

The J gene is TRBJ1-2, the V gene TRBV7-8; the D is unclear. The CDR3 is 14 residues long. Deletions cut 5 bases from V and 0 bases from J, with 10 bases between. CDR1 is SGHVS, CDR2 FQNEAQ, per germline. CDR3 loop: CASSRTRANYGYTF. The DNA of the CDR3 is TGTGCCAGCAGCCGAACTAGGGCTAACTATGGCTACACCTTC.

The chain combines TRBV7-9 with TRBJ2-3, with D possibly being TRBD2 (6 bases). Germline loops: CDR1 SEHNR, CDR2 FQNEAQ (reference sequence). The CDR3 contains 15 residues. The V end lost 1 base, the J end lost 2 bases, and 10 bases lay between the germline ends. The DNA of the CDR3 is TGTGCCAGCAGCTTAGGTAGCGGAAACACAGATACGCAGTATTTT. This codes for CASSLGSGNTDTQYF.

This clone was seen only once. This chain uses TRBV5-1 with TRBJ2-1; a possible D gene is TRBD2 (7 bases). V lost 4 bases to trimming and J lost 7 bases, with 15 bases between them. The length of the CDR3 is 14 residues. The germline CDR1 and CDR2 sequences are SGHRS and YFSETQ. The CDR3 DNA sequence: TGCGCCAGCAGCCTCCGGGGGGCGGGTAATGAGCAGTTCTTC. Translating it yields CASSLRGAGNEQFF.

The chain links TRBV5-1 to TRBJ2-2; 8 bases line up with TRBD1. Germline CDR1 reads SGHRS; CDR2 reads YFSETQ. V lost 4 bases and J lost 2; bases outside the gene matches: 7. The CDR3 runs to 16 residues. The CDR3 nucleotides read TGCGCCAGCAGCCCATGGGCAGGGGGCAACACCGGGGAGCTGTTTTTT. It yields the protein CASSPWAGGNTGELFF. Full variable domain (missing parts from reference TRBV5-1 and TRBJ2-2): KAGVTQTPRYLIKTRGQQVTLSCSPISGHRSVSWYQQTPGQGLQFLFEYFSETQRNKGNFPGRFSGRQFSNSRSEMNVSTLELGDSALYLCASSPWAGGNTGELFFGEGSRLTVL.

The chain couples TRBV18 to TRBJ1-1; D unresolved. Germline CDR1 and CDR2: KGHSH and LQKENI. Trimming pared 6 bases from V and 7 bases from J, leaving 12 bases between. This CDR3 has 12 amino acids. CDR3 in DNA: TGTGCCAGCTCTCCCCGGGGTGGTGAAGCTTTCTTT. Translated, it gives CASSPRGGEAFF. Full variable domain (missing parts from reference TRBV18 and TRBJ1-1): NAGVMQNPRHLVRRRGQEARLRCSPMKGHSHVYWYRQLPEEGLKFMVYLQKENIIDESGMPKERFSAEFPKEGPSILRIQQVVRGDSAAYFCASSPRGGEAFFGQGTRLTVV.

The rearrangement uses TRBV11-2 and TRBJ2-1; 14 nucleotides line up with TRBD2. The germline CDR1 and CDR2 sequences are SGHAT and FQNNGV. Trimming took 3 bases from V and 9 from J; bases not matched to a gene: 7. This CDR3 region has 16 residues. CDR3 coding DNA: TGTGCCAGCAGCTTGACTAGCGGGAGGGTAGAGGGTGAGCAGTTCTTC. Residues: CASSLTSGRVEGEQFF.

The rearrangement joins TRBV4-2 to TRBJ1-5, with 9 bases aligning to TRBD1. The germline CDR1 and CDR2 sequences are LGHNA and YNFKEQ. The V and J ends lost 5 bases and 5 bases, in that order; junction bases with no gene match: 4. The CDR3 extends over 14 amino acids. The CDR3: CASSETGGHQPQHF. In nucleotides, the CDR3 is TGTGCCAGCAGCGAAACAGGGGGCCATCAGCCCCAGCATTTT.

CDR3 in DNA: TGTGCCAGCAGCAAGGGACAGGGCGGGGAGCTGTTTTTT. Protein product: CASSKGQGGELFF. This chain joins TRBV7-2 and TRBJ2-2, with 9 bases lining up with TRBD1. The CDR3 totals 13 residues. Per germline, CDR1 SGHTA and CDR2 FQGNSA. V was clipped by 5 bases and J by 7 bases; unmatched bases: 2.

The chain employs TRBV15 and TRBJ2-1, with TRBD2 as a possible D gene (6 bases). From germline, CDR1 is LNHNV and CDR2 YYDKDF (reference sequence). Trimming cost V 1 base and J 0 bases, with 19 bases left between them. CDR3 length: 19 residues. This CDR3 is CATSRGVNGAGSSYNEQFF. The CDR3 DNA sequence: TGTGCCACCAGCAGAGGCGTTAACGGGGCGGGGAGCTCCTACAATGAGCAGTTCTTC. The full variable domain, with the rest looked up from reference TRBV15 and TRBJ2-1, is DAMVIQNPRYQVTQFGKPVTLSCSQTLNHNVMYWYQQKSSQAPKLLFHYYDKDFNNEADTPDNFQSRRPNTSFCFLDIRSPGLGDTAMYLCATSRGVNGAGSSYNEQFFGPGTRLTVL.

This clone was seen more than once but under ten times. The chain couples TRBV6-5 to TRBJ2-7, with 8 bases aligning to TRBD2. This CDR3 is 16 amino acids long. Germline CDR1 reads MNHEY; CDR2 reads SVGAGI. After removal of 2 bases from V and 5 bases from J, the junction contained 11 bases not matched to a gene. The CDR3 coding sequence is TGTGCCAGCAGTTACACCCAAGCGGGAGCAAGGAACGAGCAGTACTTC. Protein product: CASSYTQAGARNEQYF.

The chain links TRBV12-3 or TRBV12-4 to TRBJ2-4; TRBD1 matches 7 bases. This CDR3 comprises 11 residues. V lost 3 bases, J lost 13 bases, and 3 bases stayed unmatched. CDR3 in DNA: TGTGCCAGCAGTTTGGGACAGCTACAGTACTTC. This sequence encodes CASSLGQLQYF.

In its sample, this clone was seen a few times. The chain recombines TRBV14 with TRBJ2-2; 9 bases align to TRBD1. This CDR3 contains 15 residues. The junction had 10 bases not matched to a gene; V was cut back by 10 bases and J by 4 bases. Germline V gene data show CDR1 as SGHDN and CDR2 as FVKESK. The CDR3 DNA reads TGTGCCACCTCAACAGGGGGCCTCCTCACCGGGGAGCTGTTTTTT. Encoded protein: CATSTGGLLTGELFF.

V usage is TRBV6-5 and J usage is TRBJ2-7; 7 bases line up with TRBD1. There are 12 residues in the CDR3. Germline loops: CDR1 MNHEY, CDR2 SVGAGI. V lost 11 bases to trimming and J lost 3 bases; unmatched junction nucleotides: 7. In DNA, the CDR3 is TGTGCCGGCCGGGACAGTGGCTACGAGCAGTACTTC. Amino acids: CAGRDSGYEQYF.

The rearrangement uses TRBV11-2 and TRBJ2-7, with D perhaps matching TRBD1 (6 bases). This CDR3 is built from 12 residues. The germline V and J ends were trimmed by 6 bases and 2 bases, with 8 bases remaining between them. The germline CDR1 and CDR2 sequences are SGHAT and FQNNGV. The CDR3 reads CASRQGTYEQYF. The DNA for the CDR3 is TGTGCCAGCAGACAGGGAACCTACGAGCAGTACTTC.

The chain joins TRBV11-2 to TRBJ1-2; maybe TRBD1 (5 bases). V dropped 6 bases and J dropped 8 bases, with 16 bases sitting between them. The CDR3 has 13 residues. Per germline, CDR1 SGHAT and CDR2 FQNNGV. CDR3 loop: CASSPVARGGYTF. The CDR3 bases are TGTGCCAGCAGTCCCGTCGCTCGGGGGGGCTACACCTTC.